This is a list of T cell receptor beta chains from one sample in a study of beta chain features in type 1 diabetes. The method was immunoSEQ multiplex PCR; TCRdb's version includes in-frame clones alone and lacks a portion of them. This table holds 130,000 to 150,000 clones, about 13% found once. Specimen: central memory CD4+ T cells from blood. These receptors were collected from a man in his late teens or twenties with type 1 diabetes. CDR3s include the opening cysteine and the closing phenylalanine or tryptophan. The D gene is left open where the match is weak. Clone size is stated in some rows and not others, as once, few, many or a class when expanded.

D,V,size,J,DNA,CDR3
TRBD1,TRBV6-1,-,TRBJ1-6,TGTGCCAGCAGCCGGGACAGTTTTGATAATTCACCCCTCCACTTT,CASSRDSFDNSPLHF
-,TRBV5-1,few,TRBJ1-2,TGCGCCAGCAGCTTGGCGGGGGCGATGTATGGCTACACCTTC,CASSLAGAMYGYTF
TRBD2,TRBV7-9,-,TRBJ2-5,TGTGCCATCAGGACCGGTGGAGCGGGGGGTAGGGAGACCCAGTACTTC,CAIRTGGAGGRETQYF
TRBD2,TRBV7-6,once,TRBJ2-5,TGTGCCAGCAGCCCCCAGGGAGGGGAGACCCAGTACTTC,CASSPQGGETQYF
TRBD1,TRBV5-6,-,TRBJ2-3,TGTGCCAGCAGCCCAGCGACAGGGGCTAGCACAGATACGCAGTATTTT,CASSPATGASTDTQYF
-,TRBV30,few,TRBJ1-1,TGTGCCTGGATTCGGGTCACTGTGAACACTGAAGCTTTCTTT,CAWIRVTVNTEAFF
-,TRBV5-1,-,TRBJ1-5,TGCGCCAGCAGCTTGGGCCATAGCAATCAGCCCCAGCATTTT,CASSLGHSNQPQHF
TRBD1,TRBV5-1,few,TRBJ1-6,TGCGCCAGCAGCCCGGACGGGACAGGGGCTCTACCCCTCCACTTT,CASSPDGTGALPLHF
-,TRBV18,many,TRBJ1-2,TGTGCCAGCTCAATACGAGGGACCGCTAACTATGGCTACACCTTC,CASSIRGTANYGYTF
-,TRBV19,few,TRBJ1-1,TGTGCCAGTAAGAAAGAGAGGGGCGTAACTGAAGCTTTCTTT,CASKKERGVTEAFF
-,TRBV7-6,-,TRBJ2-7,TGTGCCAGCAGCTCCAATACAGGGCTAGTACTCGCCGAGCAGTACTTC,CASSSNTGLVLAEQYF
-,TRBV30,few,TRBJ2-7,TGTGCCTGGAGTGCTTCTCAGGGGGGCGTGGAGCAGTACTTC,CAWSASQGGVEQYF
TRBD2,TRBV7-3,few,TRBJ2-3,TGTGCCAGCAGCTTAACCGCTAGCGGGGGTGCTAGCACAGATACGCAGTATTTT,CASSLTASGGASTDTQYF
-,TRBV30,-,TRBJ1-1,TGTGCCTGGAGTACCGGGGCCGAAGCTTTCTTT,CAWSTGAEAFF
TRBD1,TRBV19,few,TRBJ2-7,TGTGCCAGTAGTATAGAAGCAGGGGGCATCAACGCCTACGAGCAGTACTTC,CASSIEAGGINAYEQYF
-,TRBV2,-,TRBJ2-2,TGTGCCAGCTGTACGCCAATGGACACCGGGGAGCTGTTTTTT,CASCTPMDTGELFF
TRBD1,TRBV6-1,few,TRBJ1-2,TGTGCCAGCAGTGCTGGGGTTGGACAGGGGAGGTTTGATGGCTACACCTTC,CASSAGVGQGRFDGYTF
TRBD1,TRBV9,-,TRBJ2-3,TGTGCCAGCAGCCCCCCGGGGGACAGGGGGCGGGTTACGCAGTATTTT,CASSPPGDRGRVTQYF
TRBD1,TRBV15,-,TRBJ1-1,TGTGCCACCAGCAGAGATCTCAGGGGGGCGCGGACTGAAGCTTTCTTT,CATSRDLRGARTEAFF
-,TRBV2,few,TRBJ2-5,TGTGCCAGCAGTGAATCAGAAGTAGGGGAGACCCAGTACTTC,CASSESEVGETQYF
-,TRBV7-9,many,TRBJ2-1,TGTGCCAGCAGCCCACAGCAGAGGTCCCTTGCTGAGCAGTTCTTC,CASSPQQRSLAEQFF
-,TRBV2,few,TRBJ1-5,TGTGCCAGCAGTGTCCGCAGGGCAGACCAGCCCCAGCATTTT,CASSVRRADQPQHF
-,TRBV7-2,-,TRBJ1-5,TGTGCCAGCAGCTTAAGATGGGGCCAAGATCAGCCCCAGCATTTT,CASSLRWGQDQPQHF
-,TRBV6-6,many,TRBJ1-5,TGTGCCAGCAGTGATGAGGGGATGGGTCAGCCCCAGCATTTT,CASSDEGMGQPQHF
-,TRBV10-3,few,TRBJ2-3,TGTGCCATCAGTGATTTAGGGACCGCCACAGATACGCAGTATTTT,CAISDLGTATDTQYF
TRBD1,TRBV13,-,TRBJ1-2,TGTGCCAGCAGCAGAGGACAGGGGTCCTATGGCTACACCTTC,CASSRGQGSYGYTF
TRBD1,TRBV4-1,few,TRBJ2-5,TGCGCCAGCAGCCAGGACGAGGACAGGGGGTGGGAGACCCAGTACTTC,CASSQDEDRGWETQYF
-,TRBV9,many,TRBJ2-7,TGTGCCAGCAGCGTAGGCGAGTCTTACTACGAGCAGTACTTC,CASSVGESYYEQYF
-,TRBV6-5,few,TRBJ2-3,TGTGCCAGCAGCCCCCAGGAGTCAGATACGCAGTATTTT,CASSPQESDTQYF
-,TRBV7-2,-,TRBJ2-3,TGTGCCAGCAGCTTAGGGGGGGCGGGCACAGATACGCAGTATTTT,CASSLGGAGTDTQYF
-,TRBV25-1,few,TRBJ1-1,TGTGCCAGCTCCGGACAGTCTCGAACTGAAGCTTTCTTT,CASSGQSRTEAFF
-,TRBV6-5,few,TRBJ1-1,TGTGCCAGCAGTGCGGGGAACACTGAAGCTTTCTTT,CASSAGNTEAFF
TRBD1,TRBV2,-,TRBJ2-5,TGTGCCAGCAGTGAACAGGGGGAACGGGGAGAGACCCAGTACTTC,CASSEQGERGETQYF
-,TRBV29-1,few,TRBJ1-1,TGCAGCGGGGGGGTTGAGAGCACTGAAGCTTTCTTT,CSGGVESTEAFF
TRBD2,TRBV4-2,-,TRBJ2-1,TGTGCCAGCAGCCAAATCGGGAGGGAGAGGTACAATGAGCAGTTCTTC,CASSQIGRERYNEQFF
-,TRBV5-8,-,TRBJ2-3,TGTGCCAGCAGCCCCCGTGCAGATACGCAGTATTTT,CASSPRADTQYF
-,TRBV15,many,TRBJ2-5,TGTGCCACCAGCAGAGATGGGGCAGAAGAGACCCAGTACTTC,CATSRDGAEETQYF
TRBD2,TRBV6-5,-,TRBJ2-3,TGTGCCAGCAGCCAGGGACTACCAGCAGATACGCAGTATTTT,CASSQGLPADTQYF
-,TRBV9,-,TRBJ2-1,TGTGCCAGCAGCGTACTTCAGGGACCGAATTTTGTTAATGAGCAGTTCTTC,CASSVLQGPNFVNEQFF
TRBD1,TRBV5-1,-,TRBJ2-5,TGCGCCAGCATTGATACAGGGGTGACGGAGACCCAGTACTTC,CASIDTGVTETQYF
-,TRBV10-3,few,TRBJ1-1,TGTGCCATCAGTGAGTCGAACACTGAAGCTTTCTTT,CAISESNTEAFF
-,TRBV30,few,TRBJ2-4,TGTGCCGGAGGGGATAAAAGCGGTTTTAAAAACATTCAGTACTTC,CAGGDKSGFKNIQYF
-,TRBV28,many,TRBJ1-3,TGTGCCAGCAGCACTCTCCAGAGGGTGGAAAGTGGAAACACCATATATTTT,CASSTLQRVESGNTIYF
TRBD1,TRBV2,few,TRBJ2-1,TGTGCCAGCAGGACCGGGACAGACGGTTCCAGTGAGCAGTTCTTC,CASRTGTDGSSEQFF
-,TRBV5-6,-,TRBJ1-2,TGTGCCAGCAGCTTAGGACGCAACTATGGCTACACCTTC,CASSLGRNYGYTF
TRBD1,TRBV19,few,TRBJ2-7,TGTGCCAGTAGTGCCCGGGCGGGACAGGGGTCGGGGCAGTACTTC,CASSARAGQGSGQYF
-,TRBV4-1,-,TRBJ2-4,TGCGCCAGCAGCCAAGATGGGCAGGGAACCAAAAACATTCAGTACTTC,CASSQDGQGTKNIQYF
-,TRBV7-2,-,TRBJ2-3,TGTGCCAGCAGCTTAGGGCGGACACTCACAGATACGCAGTATTTT,CASSLGRTLTDTQYF
-,TRBV30,-,TRBJ2-7,TGTGCCTGGAGTGTAATGCAGGGGGAGCAGTACTTC,CAWSVMQGEQYF
TRBD2,TRBV4-2,few,TRBJ2-3,TGTGCCAGCAGCCAGCTCGGACTAGCGGGGGGGCCCCTCCAGTATTTT,CASSQLGLAGGPLQYF
-,TRBV6-6,few,TRBJ2-3,TGTGCCAGCAGTTACTCGATCACAACTAGCACAGATACGCAGTATTTT,CASSYSITTSTDTQYF
-,TRBV7-2,-,TRBJ1-5,TGTGCCAGCAGCTTAGAAGGCAGTAGCAATCAGCCCCAGCATTTT,CASSLEGSSNQPQHF
-,TRBV11-3,few,TRBJ2-1,TGTGCCAGCAGCACCGACAGTAACAATGAGCAGTTCTTC,CASSTDSNNEQFF
-,TRBV2,few,TRBJ2-2,TGTGCCAGCAGTGCTCGTTTCGGCCCTAACACCGGGGAGCTGTTTTTT,CASSARFGPNTGELFF
-,TRBV6-5,-,TRBJ1-6,TGTGCCAGCAGTTTAACACAGCGTTCACCCCTCCACTTT,CASSLTQRSPLHF
TRBD1,TRBV18,-,TRBJ2-7,TGTGCCAGCTCACCTCCGGGACAGGGGACTTCCTACGAGCAGTACTTC,CASSPPGQGTSYEQYF
-,TRBV29-1,few,TRBJ1-2,TGCAGCGTTGAGGGGGCGGACGGCAAAACTGGTGGCTACACCTTC,CSVEGADGKTGGYTF
-,TRBV5-1,few,TRBJ2-5,TGCGCCAGCAGCCCCCAGCCAGGAGGGATCCAAGAGACCCAGTACTTC,CASSPQPGGIQETQYF
-,TRBV5-4,-,TRBJ1-2,TGTGCCAGCAGCCTGGGGTTAGCCTATGGCTACACCTTC,CASSLGLAYGYTF
-,TRBV10-3,-,TRBJ2-3,TGTGCCATCACCGCGGGGACCCAATTCACAGATACGCAGTATTTT,CAITAGTQFTDTQYF